This TCR beta chain comes out of a study of identifying expanded T cells in peripheral blood. Study-wide findings and caveats: Over approximately two and four weeks, about 15 and 19 clones changed, versus around 1.3 between replicates. Roughly two-week clone count variance significantly increased as total template count grew.

Regarding this clone: Its cognate antigen is unknown.

During the collection period, no donor immune events like infections were recorded. The protocol was immunoSEQ multiplex PCR, while the TCRdb copy is restricted to in-frame clones and leaves out a portion. The table has under 150,000 clones, 75% to 90% seen once. This CDR3 spans 13 amino acids. V dropped 3 bases and J dropped 1 base, with 6 bases sitting between them. Germline CDR1 reads MNHEY; CDR2 reads SMNVEV (reference sequence). The material sequenced was blood. The clonotype was recovered from a person between 18 and 69 years old in good health. The chain uses TRBV27 and TRBJ1-1, with D hard to call. For the CDR3, the DNA is TGTGCCAGCAGTTTCCGATCGAACACTGAAGCTTTCTTT. This codes for CASSFRSNTEAFF.